The 17 T cell receptor beta chains below were found in one sample sequenced in a study of blood T cell repertoires in COVID-19. The data were produced by immunoSEQ multiplex PCR, yet TCRdb's version contains in-frame clones alone and is incomplete. The top ten hold about 7.7% of the sample, which has around 6,200 clones, roughly 80% seen once. Sequencing was carried out using peripheral blood. The receptors here all came from a human donor with active COVID-19. The donor label of this sample is uncertain.

This chain joins TRBV9 and TRBJ1-1; TRBD1 is a possible D gene (6 bases). In germline, CDR1 is SGDLS, CDR2 YYNGEE. The CDR3 length is 14 residues. V dropped 0 bases and J dropped 4 bases, with 10 bases sitting between them. The CDR3 bases are TGTGCCAGCAGCGTAGCTACAGGGTCCACTGAAGCTTTCTTT. This translates into CASSVATGSTEAFF.

J is TRBJ2-3 and V is TRBV24-1, with 9 bases aligning to TRBD1. The CDR3 is 16 residues long. The J segment lost 3 bases and the V segment lost 1 base, leaving 4 bases of the junction unmatched. CDR1 is KGHDR and CDR2 is SFDVKD in the germline V gene. The chain's CDR3 is CATSDLPGTGTDTQYF. The CDR3 DNA reads as TGTGCCACCAGTGATTTACCCGGGACAGGGACAGATACGCAGTATTTT.

Written as DNA, the CDR3 is TGCAGCGTTGTGCGGAATGAGCAGTTCTTC. It is translated as CSVVRNEQFF. The V and J genes are TRBV29-1 and TRBJ2-1; no clear D gene. The CDR3 is 10 amino acids. The V gene lost 4 bases and the J gene lost 7 bases, with 5 bases spanning the gap. Looked up from germline, CDR1 is SQVTM and CDR2 is ANQGSEA.

This chain joins TRBV28 and TRBJ2-1; 9 bases match TRBD2. Trimming cost V 1 base and J 5 bases; bases outside gene matches: 6. The germline V gene has CDR1 MDHEN and CDR2 SYDVKM. This CDR3 contains 16 residues. This chain's CDR3 is CASSLSRLAVNNEQFF. The CDR3 coding sequence is TGTGCCAGCAGTTTATCGCGACTAGCGGTAAACAATGAGCAGTTCTTC. Full variable domain (outside the CDR3, taken from reference TRBV28 and TRBJ2-1): DVKVTQSSRYLVKRTGEKVFLECVQDMDHENMFWYRQDPGLGLRLIYFSYDVKMKEKGDIPEGYSVSREKKERFSLILESASTNQTSMYLCASSLSRLAVNNEQFFGPGTRLTVL.

The genes are TRBV7-8 and TRBJ2-3; 9 bases agree with TRBD2. CDR3 size: 17 residues. Germline V lookup: CDR1 SGHVS, CDR2 FQNEAQ. V lost 2 bases to trimming and J lost 3 bases; unmatched junction nucleotides: 9. DNA of the CDR3: TGTGCCAGCAGCTTATTGGAGGGCGGGAGGGCTACAGATACGCAGTATTTT. It specifies CASSLLEGGRATDTQYF.

The rearrangement joins TRBV19 to TRBJ2-1; 12 bases match TRBD1. J lost 8 bases, V lost 1 base, and 6 bases had no gene match. Germline assignment: CDR1 LNHDA and CDR2 SQIVND (reference sequence). The CDR3 sequence is 16 residues long. In DNA form, the CDR3 reads TGTGCCAGTAGTATAGTGGGACAGGGGGCGTGGGATGAGCAGTTCTTC. Translated: CASSIVGQGAWDEQFF. The full variable domain, its missing parts supplied by reference TRBV19 and TRBJ2-1, is DGGITQSPKYLFRKEGQNVTLSCEQNLNHDAMYWYRQDPGQGLRLIYYSQIVNDFQKGDIAEGYSVSREKKESFPLTVTSAQKNPTAFYLCASSIVGQGAWDEQFFGPGTRLTVL.

This clone was seen once. V usage is TRBV28 and J usage is TRBJ2-1, with D perhaps matching TRBD2 (5 bases). CDR1 MDHEN and CDR2 SYDVKM come from the germline V gene. This CDR3 is built from 13 residues. V lost 2 bases and J lost 6, with 8 bases in between. This chain's CDR3 is CASSLGAANEQFF. In nucleotides, the CDR3 is TGTGCCAGCAGTTTAGGAGCGGCCAATGAGCAGTTCTTC.

The chain uses TRBV9 and TRBJ2-7; 9 bases align to TRBD2. The CDR3 consists of 13 residues. Germline lookup yields CDR1 SGDLS and CDR2 YYNGEE. Trimming took 6 bases from V and 7 from J; bases not matched to a gene: 8. CDR3 sequence (DNA): TGTGCCAGCAAGGCGGGAGGGCCGCGGGAGCAGTACGTC. As protein: CASKAGGPREQYV.

The V call is TRBV19, the J call TRBJ1-3; D might be TRBD1 (5 bases). V lost 5 bases and J 8 bases, leaving 19 bases between the germline ends. Germline V CDR1 and CDR2: LNHDA, SQIVND (reference sequence). This CDR3 comprises 15 residues. The CDR3 DNA sequence: TGTGCCAGTAGTCAATCGGGGGAGAAAGCGGACACCATATATTTT. Protein product: CASSQSGEKADTIYF.

Here the CDR3 reads CASNKGRNTGELFF. The CDR3 DNA is TGTGCCAGTAATAAGGGGCGAAACACCGGGGAGCTGTTTTTT. This rearrangement joins TRBV19 to TRBJ2-2, with D maybe TRBD1 (5 bases). The V gene lost 7 bases and the J gene lost 2 bases, with 11 bases spanning the gap. CDR1 and CDR2 from the germline V gene are LNHDA and SQIVND (reference sequence). The CDR3 is 14 amino acids.

V gene TRBV4-3 combines with J gene TRBJ2-3, with TRBD1 matching 9 bases. In germline, CDR1 is LGHNA, CDR2 YSLEER. This CDR3 contains 17 residues. The trim removed 0 bases at V and 1 base at J, leaving 5 bases unmatched. CDR3 sequence: CASSQDGTGLGTDTQYF. The DNA of the CDR3 is TGCGCCAGCAGCCAAGATGGGACAGGGTTAGGCACAGATACGCAGTATTTT.

This chain's CDR3 is CASSFGARGFTEAFF. In DNA, the CDR3 is TGTGCCAGCAGCTTCGGGGCCAGGGGTTTCACTGAAGCTTTCTTT. This sequence joins TRBV9 and TRBJ1-1; D is perhaps TRBD1 (6 bases). This CDR3 comprises 15 residues. The germline V gene encodes CDR1 SGDLS and CDR2 YYNGEE. Between the trimmed V and J ends, which lost 4 bases and 4 bases, there was a span of 17 bases.

V and J are TRBV7-9 and TRBJ2-7, with TRBD2 matching over 7 bases. The germline CDR1 and CDR2 sequences are SEHNR and FQNEAQ (reference sequence). V trimming: 5 bases; J trimming: 2 bases; junction bases outside the gene matches: 12. The CDR3 extends over 16 amino acids. CDR3 sequence reads: CASSTLEAGRAYEQYV. Here the CDR3 DNA reads TGTGCCAGCAGCACCCTCGAAGCGGGACGAGCCTACGAGCAGTACGTC.

CDR3 loop: CASSLGSLFYNEQFF. CDR3 bases: TGCGCCAGCAGCCTGGGATCGCTATTCTACAATGAGCAGTTCTTC. The chain couples TRBV5-1 to TRBJ2-1; no clear D. Germline V gene data show CDR1 as SGHRS and CDR2 as YFSETQ. V lost 4 bases and J lost 3, with 14 bases in between. The CDR3 loop spans 15 amino acids.

This chain joins TRBV6-4 and TRBJ1-1; D perhaps matches TRBD1 (6 bases). In germline, CDR1 is MRHNA, CDR2 SNTAGT. CDR3 length: 15 amino acids. V was pared by 6 bases and J by 1 base, with 15 bases between. The CDR3 nucleotides are TGTGCCAGCAGCTTTGCCAGGGGCCCGAACACTGAAGCTTTCTTT. This translates into CASSFARGPNTEAFF.

The chain joins TRBV20-1 to TRBJ2-1; perhaps TRBD2 as D (7 bases). Trimming took 3 bases from V and 0 from J, leaving 18 bases between them. The CDR3 runs to 17 residues. The germline V gene has CDR1 DFQATT and CDR2 SNEGSKA (reference sequence). CDR3 DNA: TGCAGTGCTAGTAAAGAAGGGGGGGTCGGCTCCTACAATGAGCAGTTCTTC. Its translation is CSASKEGGVGSYNEQFF.

For this clone: Distinct nucleotide sequences in the sample also encode this CDR3. CDR3 DNA sequence: TGCGCCAGCAGCTCTCTAGCGGGAGGGAACACCGGGGAGCTGTTTTTT. Residues: CASSSLAGGNTGELFF. The chain carries TRBV5-1 and TRBJ2-2; TRBD2 agrees at 11 bases. J was trimmed by 1 base and V by 3 bases; bases with no gene match: 2. The germline CDR1 and CDR2 sequences are SGHRS and YFSETQ. The CDR3 sequence is 16 residues long.